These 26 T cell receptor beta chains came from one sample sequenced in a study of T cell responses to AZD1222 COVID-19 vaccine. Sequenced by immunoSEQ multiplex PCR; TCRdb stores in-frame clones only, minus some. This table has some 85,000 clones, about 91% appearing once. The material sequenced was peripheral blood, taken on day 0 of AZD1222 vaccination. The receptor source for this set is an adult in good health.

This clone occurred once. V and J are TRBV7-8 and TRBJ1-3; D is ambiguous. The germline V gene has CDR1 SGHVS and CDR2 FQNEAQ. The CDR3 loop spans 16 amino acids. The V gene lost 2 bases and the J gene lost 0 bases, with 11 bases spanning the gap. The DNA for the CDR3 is TGTGCCAGCAGCTTATGGAGGGCTCTCTCTGGAAACACCATATATTTT. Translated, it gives CASSLWRALSGNTIYF.

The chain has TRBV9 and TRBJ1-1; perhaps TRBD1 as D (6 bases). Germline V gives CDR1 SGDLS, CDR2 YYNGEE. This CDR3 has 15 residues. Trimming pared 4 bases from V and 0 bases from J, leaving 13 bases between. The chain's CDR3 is CASSLRDTMNTEAFF. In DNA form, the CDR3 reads TGTGCCAGCAGCCTCCGGGACACCATGAACACTGAAGCTTTCTTT.

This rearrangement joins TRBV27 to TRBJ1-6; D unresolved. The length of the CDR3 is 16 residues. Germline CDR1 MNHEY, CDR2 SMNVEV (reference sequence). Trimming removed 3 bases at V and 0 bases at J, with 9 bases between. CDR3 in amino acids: CASSLSRSSYNSPLHF. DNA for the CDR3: TGTGCCAGCAGTTTGTCCAGGAGCTCCTATAATTCACCCCTCCACTTT.

CDR3 protein: CASSRGSLNNQPQHF. In DNA, the CDR3 is TGTGCCAGCAGTAGGGGTAGCCTGAACAATCAGCCCCAGCATTTT. The chain recombines TRBV6-5 with TRBJ1-5; a weak D match, TRBD1 (5 bases). CDR1 and CDR2 (germline): MNHEY, SVGAGI. V dropped 5 bases and J dropped 3 bases, with 14 bases sitting between them. There are 15 residues in the CDR3.

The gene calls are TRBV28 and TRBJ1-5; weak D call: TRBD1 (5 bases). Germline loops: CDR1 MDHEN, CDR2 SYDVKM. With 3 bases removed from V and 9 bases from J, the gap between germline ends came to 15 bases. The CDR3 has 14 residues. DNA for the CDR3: TGTGCCAGCAGTTTGGGGGGGGGAGTGAGGCCCCAGCATTTT. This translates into CASSLGGGVRPQHF.

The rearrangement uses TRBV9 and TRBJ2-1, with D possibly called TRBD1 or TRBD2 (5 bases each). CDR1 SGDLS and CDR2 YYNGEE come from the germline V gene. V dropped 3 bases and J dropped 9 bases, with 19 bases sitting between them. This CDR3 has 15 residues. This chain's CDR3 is CASSDGVGTLSEQFF. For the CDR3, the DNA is TGTGCCAGCAGCGATGGGGTCGGGACCTTGAGTGAGCAGTTCTTC. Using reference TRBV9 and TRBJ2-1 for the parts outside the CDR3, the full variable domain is DSGVTQTPKHLITATGQRVTLRCSPRSGDLSVYWYQQSLDQGLQFLIQYYNGEERAKGNILERFSAQQFPDLHSELNLSSLELGDSALYFCASSDGVGTLSEQFFGPGTRLTVL.

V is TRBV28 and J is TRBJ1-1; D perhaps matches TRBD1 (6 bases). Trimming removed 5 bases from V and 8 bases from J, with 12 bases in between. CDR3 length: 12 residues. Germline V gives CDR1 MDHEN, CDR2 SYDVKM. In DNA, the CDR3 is TGTGCCAGCAGTCGAACCGGGACAGAAGCTTTCTTT. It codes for CASSRTGTEAFF.

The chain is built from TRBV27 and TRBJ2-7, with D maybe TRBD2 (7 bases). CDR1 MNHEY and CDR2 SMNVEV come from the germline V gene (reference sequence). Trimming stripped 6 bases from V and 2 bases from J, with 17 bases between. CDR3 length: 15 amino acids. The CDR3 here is CASRRGRSHPYEQYF. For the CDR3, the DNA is TGTGCCAGCAGGCGGGGGCGATCCCATCCCTACGAGCAGTACTTC.

This chain's CDR3 is CASRPGHLLSGANVLTF. The CDR3 bases are TGTGCCAGTAGGCCGGGACACCTCCTCTCTGGGGCCAACGTCCTGACTTTC. The chain links TRBV19 to TRBJ2-6; perhaps TRBD1 as D (6 bases). The germline V gene has CDR1 LNHDA and CDR2 SQIVND (reference sequence). The V end lost 6 bases, the J end lost 0 bases, and 15 bases lay between the germline ends. The CDR3 is 17 residues long. Variable domain in full (rest from reference TRBV19 and TRBJ2-6): DGGITQSPKYLFRKEGQNVTLSCEQNLNHDAMYWYRQDPGQGLRLIYYSQIVNDFQKGDIAEGYSVSREKKESFPLTVTSAQKNPTAFYLCASRPGHLLSGANVLTFGAGSRLTVL.

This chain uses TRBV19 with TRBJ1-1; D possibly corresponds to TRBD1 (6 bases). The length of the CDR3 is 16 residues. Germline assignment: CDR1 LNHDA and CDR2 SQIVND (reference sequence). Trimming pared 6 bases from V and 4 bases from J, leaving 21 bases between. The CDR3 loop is CASRVEGGRVSTEAFF. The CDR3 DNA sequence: TGTGCCAGTAGAGTTGAGGGGGGCAGGGTTAGCACTGAAGCTTTCTTT.

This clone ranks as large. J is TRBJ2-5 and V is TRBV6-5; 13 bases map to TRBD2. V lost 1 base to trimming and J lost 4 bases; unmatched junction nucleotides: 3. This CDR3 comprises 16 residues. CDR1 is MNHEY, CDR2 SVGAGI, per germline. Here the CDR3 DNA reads TGTGCCAGCAGTTACTTGGGACTAGCGGGGAGAGAGACCCAGTACTTC. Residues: CASSYLGLAGRETQYF.

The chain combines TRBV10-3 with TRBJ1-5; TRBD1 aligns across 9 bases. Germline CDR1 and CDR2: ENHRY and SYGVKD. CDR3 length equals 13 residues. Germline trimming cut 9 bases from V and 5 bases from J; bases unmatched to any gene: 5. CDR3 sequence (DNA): TGTGCCATTCAACAGGGGGCAGATCAGCCCCAGCATTTT. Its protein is CAIQQGADQPQHF.

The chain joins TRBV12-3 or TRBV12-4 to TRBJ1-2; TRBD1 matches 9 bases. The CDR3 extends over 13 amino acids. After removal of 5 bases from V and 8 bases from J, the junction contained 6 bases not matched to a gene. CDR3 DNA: TGTGCCAGCAGTCCACAGGGGGCGCGGGGCTACACCTTC. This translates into CASSPQGARGYTF.

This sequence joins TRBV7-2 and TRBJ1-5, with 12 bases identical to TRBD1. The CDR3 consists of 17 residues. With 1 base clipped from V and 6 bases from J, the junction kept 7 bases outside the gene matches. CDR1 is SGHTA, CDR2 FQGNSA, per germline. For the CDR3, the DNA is TGTGCCAGCAGCTTAGTCGGGACAGGGGGCTACGGTCAGCCCCAGCATTTT. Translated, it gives CASSLVGTGGYGQPQHF.

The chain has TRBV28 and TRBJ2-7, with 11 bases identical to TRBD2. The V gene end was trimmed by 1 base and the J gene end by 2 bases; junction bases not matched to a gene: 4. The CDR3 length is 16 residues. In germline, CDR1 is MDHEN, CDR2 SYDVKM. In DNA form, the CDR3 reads TGTGCCAGCAGTTTATTGGGACTAGCGGACGCCTACGAGCAGTACTTC. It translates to CASSLLGLADAYEQYF.

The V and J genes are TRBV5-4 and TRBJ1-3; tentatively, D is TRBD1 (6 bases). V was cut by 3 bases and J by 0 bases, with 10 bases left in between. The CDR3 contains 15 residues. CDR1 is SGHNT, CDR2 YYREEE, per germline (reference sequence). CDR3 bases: TGTGCCAGCAGCTGGGGGCGTACCTCTGGAAACACCATATATTTT. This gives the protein CASSWGRTSGNTIYF.

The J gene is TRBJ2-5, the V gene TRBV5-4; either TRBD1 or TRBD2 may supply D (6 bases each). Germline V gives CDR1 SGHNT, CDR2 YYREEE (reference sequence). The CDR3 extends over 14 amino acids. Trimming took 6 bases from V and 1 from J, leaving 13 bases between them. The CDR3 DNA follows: TGTGCCAGCACTACTGGGGGGCCCCAAGAGACCCAGTACTTC. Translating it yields CASTTGGPQETQYF. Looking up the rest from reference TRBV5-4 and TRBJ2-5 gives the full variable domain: ETGVTQSPTHLIKTRGQQVTLRCSSQSGHNTVSWYQQALGQGPQFIFQYYREEENGRGNFPPRFSGLQFPNYSSELNVNALELDDSALYLCASTTGGPQETQYFGPGTRLLVL.

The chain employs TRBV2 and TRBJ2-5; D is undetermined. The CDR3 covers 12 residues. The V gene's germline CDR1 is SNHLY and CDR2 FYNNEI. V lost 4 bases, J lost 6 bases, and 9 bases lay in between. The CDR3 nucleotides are TGTGCCAGCAGTGCCGACGAAAAGACCCAGTACTTC. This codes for CASSADEKTQYF.

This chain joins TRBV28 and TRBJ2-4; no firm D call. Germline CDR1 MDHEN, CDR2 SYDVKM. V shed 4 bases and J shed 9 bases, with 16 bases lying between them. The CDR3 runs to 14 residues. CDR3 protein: CASSYRLRSFIQYF. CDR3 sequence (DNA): TGTGCCAGCAGTTACCGTTTAAGGTCTTTCATTCAGTACTTC.

CDR3: CASYFTRGGGTEAFF. CDR3 nucleotides: TGTGCCAGCTATTTTACCAGGGGTGGTGGCACTGAAGCTTTCTTT. The chain links TRBV28 to TRBJ1-1, with D perhaps matching TRBD1 (6 bases). CDR3 length: 15 residues. Between the trimmed V and J ends, which lost 8 bases and 4 bases, there was a span of 20 bases. Germline assignment: CDR1 MDHEN and CDR2 SYDVKM.

The CDR3 loop reads CASSLSGDNYGYTF. CDR3 in DNA: TGTGCCAGCAGCTTATCCGGGGATAACTATGGCTACACCTTC. V gene TRBV7-9 combines with J gene TRBJ1-2; D gene uncertain. CDR3 size: 14 residues. V was cut by 2 bases and J by 1 base, with 8 bases left in between. From germline, CDR1 is SEHNR and CDR2 FQNEAQ (reference sequence).

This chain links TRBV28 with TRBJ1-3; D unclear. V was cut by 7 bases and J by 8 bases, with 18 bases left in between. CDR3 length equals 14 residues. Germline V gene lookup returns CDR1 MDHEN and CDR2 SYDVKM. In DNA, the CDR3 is TGTGCCAGCACACCACAGAGCTGGATCGACACCATATATTTT. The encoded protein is CASTPQSWIDTIYF.

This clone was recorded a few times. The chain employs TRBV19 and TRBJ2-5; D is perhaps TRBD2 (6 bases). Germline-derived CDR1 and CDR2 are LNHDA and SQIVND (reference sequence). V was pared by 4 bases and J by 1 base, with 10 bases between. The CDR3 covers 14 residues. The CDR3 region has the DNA TGTGCCAGTAGTAGGACGGGACTCCAAGAGACCCAGTACTTC. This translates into CASSRTGLQETQYF.

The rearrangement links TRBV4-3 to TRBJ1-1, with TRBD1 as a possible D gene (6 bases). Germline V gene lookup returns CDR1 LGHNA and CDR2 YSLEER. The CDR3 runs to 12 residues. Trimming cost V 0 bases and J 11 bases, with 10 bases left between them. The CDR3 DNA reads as TGCGCCAGCAGCCAAGATAGGGGGGTCGCTTTCTTT. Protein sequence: CASSQDRGVAFF.

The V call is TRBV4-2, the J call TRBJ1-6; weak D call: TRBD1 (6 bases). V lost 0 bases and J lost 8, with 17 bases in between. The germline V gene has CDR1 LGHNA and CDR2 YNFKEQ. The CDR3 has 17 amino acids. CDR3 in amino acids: CASSQDGGGPRDSPLHF. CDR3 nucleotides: TGTGCCAGCAGCCAAGATGGAGGGGGACCGAGGGATTCACCCCTCCACTTT.

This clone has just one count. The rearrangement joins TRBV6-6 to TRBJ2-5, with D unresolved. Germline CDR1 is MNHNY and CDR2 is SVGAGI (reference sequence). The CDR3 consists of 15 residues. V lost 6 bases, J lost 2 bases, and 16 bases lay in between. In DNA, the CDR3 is TGTGCCAGCAGCCCGTTAGGGTCCGAGCAAGAGACCCAGTACTTC. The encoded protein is CASSPLGSEQETQYF.